These 9 T cell receptor beta chains came from one sample sequenced in a study of spatial heterogeneity in lung cancer. Overall study results and limits: Tracking of tumor mutation counts was seen in expanded intratumoral alpha and beta TCR counts.

Time point: sample taken at primary tumor resection. Using its own MiXCR run on the 5' RACE reads, TCRdb lists one record per CDR3 protein. In the table there are about 9,800 distinct CDR3 sequences, about 6% of which are singletons. The antigens for these receptors are not known. The sequencing used lung tumor tissue, collected at surgery. The receptors were sampled from a male donor with early-stage non-small cell lung cancer.

By sample fraction, this clonotype is medium-sized (0.01 to 0.1%). CDR3 amino acids: CSATIRDRGRSGEQYF. The CDR3 DNA follows: TGCAGTGCCACAATTCGTGACAGGGGGCGCTCGGGGGAGCAGTACTTC. The chain carries TRBV20-1 and TRBJ2-7; TRBD1 aligns across 10 bases. V lost 6 bases, J lost 7 bases, and 18 bases stayed unmatched. The CDR3 runs to 16 residues. The germline V gene has CDR1 DFQATT and CDR2 SNEGSKA (reference sequence).

The sample holds many counts of this clonotype. V and J are TRBV11-2 and TRBJ2-5; maybe TRBD2 (6 bases). V lost 3 bases and J lost 5, with 13 bases in between. Germline V gene data show CDR1 as SGHAT and CDR2 as FQNNGV. The CDR3 is made up of 14 amino acids. The CDR3 DNA reads as TGTGCCAGCAGCTTCATCGGTGGAGGGGAGACCCAGTACTTC. This encodes CASSFIGGGETQYF.

This clonotype was observed many times. This sequence joins TRBV4-2 and TRBJ2-2; the D call may be TRBD1 or TRBD2 (6 bases each). Germline-derived CDR1 and CDR2 are LGHNA and YNFKEQ. The ends were cut back, 6 bases at V and 5 bases at J, with 13 bases in the middle. The CDR3 has 14 amino acids. CDR3 in amino acids: CASRVEGQTGELFF. The CDR3 region has the DNA TGTGCCAGCAGAGTGGAGGGACAAACCGGGGAGCTGTTTTTT.

This clonotype was picked up a small number of times. The chain links TRBV5-4 to TRBJ1-2; D gene unclear. This CDR3 spans 12 amino acids. CDR1 is SGHNT, CDR2 YYREEE, per germline (reference sequence). V dropped 0 bases and J dropped 8 bases, with 8 bases sitting between them. The CDR3 DNA follows: TGTGCCAGCAGCTTGGACCGCCGGGGCTACACCTTC. Amino acid sequence: CASSLDRRGYTF.

This clonotype is medium-sized (0.01 to 0.1%) within its sample. The CDR3 region is CASRMTNNEQFF. The CDR3, as DNA: TGTGCCAGCAGGATGACAAACAATGAGCAGTTCTTC. The chain is built from TRBV28 and TRBJ2-1; no clear D. The ends were cut back, 6 bases at V and 5 bases at J, with 8 bases in the middle. Germline CDR1 MDHEN, CDR2 SYDVKM. This CDR3 has 12 amino acids.

This clonotype is labeled as large. The rearrangement links TRBV4-1 to TRBJ1-6; 7 bases agree with TRBD1. Per germline, CDR1 MGHRA and CDR2 YSYEKL. This CDR3 region has 17 residues. With V trimmed by 0 bases and J by 5 bases, 7 bases remained unmatched. The CDR3 spells CASSQERSGTDNSPLHF. DNA of the CDR3: TGCGCCAGCAGCCAAGAAAGATCCGGGACAGATAATTCACCCCTCCACTTT.

This clonotype was seen ten or more times. The chain uses TRBV30 and TRBJ1-3; 7 bases agree with TRBD1. V was clipped by 3 bases and J by 0 bases; unmatched bases: 5. The CDR3 runs 15 residues. The germline V gene has CDR1 GTSNPN and CDR2 SVGIG (reference sequence). Written as DNA, the CDR3 is TGTGCCTGGAGCCGGGACAGTGGCTCTGGAAACACCATATATTTT. Amino acids: CAWSRDSGSGNTIYF.

This clonotype was picked up many times. The chain couples TRBV20-1 to TRBJ1-3, with a weak D call TRBD1 (5 bases). There are 13 residues in the CDR3. Looked up from germline, CDR1 is DFQATT and CDR2 is SNEGSKA (reference sequence). The CDR3, as DNA: TGCAGCCCTCTGGGACCCTCTGGAAACACCATATATTTT. It translates to CSPLGPSGNTIYF.

This clonotype was detected ten times or more. The chain recombines TRBV10-3 with TRBJ1-3, with TRBD1 matching 9 bases. V lost 0 bases and J lost 6; bases outside the gene matches: 3. This CDR3 is 15 amino acids long. Germline V gene lookup returns CDR1 ENHRY and CDR2 SYGVKD. In DNA, the CDR3 is TGTGCCATCAGTGAGTCGGACAGGGGACTAAACACCATATATTTT. It codes for CAISESDRGLNTIYF.